These 10 T cell receptor beta chains were all obtained from the same sample, sequenced in a study of cytomegalovirus exposure and HLA in healthy donors. The PCR used 60 Vbeta and 13 Jbeta primers. Profiled with immunoSEQ multiplex PCR; TCRdb holds only in-frame clones, not every one. The table has around 200,000 clones, roughly four fifths seen once; the top ten hold approximately 2.1%. The sequenced sample was PBMCs. The receptors derive from a man aged 25-45 years in good health and CMV-seronegative.

The chain carries TRBV28 and TRBJ2-1, with 10 bases aligning to TRBD2. In germline, CDR1 is MDHEN, CDR2 SYDVKM. The V segment lost 2 bases and the J segment 6 bases; nucleotides outside the gene matches: 10. This CDR3 region has 17 residues. CDR3 protein: CASSLQAPSGSGNEQFF. The CDR3 DNA sequence: TGTGCCAGCAGTTTACAAGCCCCTAGCGGGAGTGGCAATGAGCAGTTCTTC.

V gene TRBV10-3 combines with J gene TRBJ2-1; 7 bases agree with TRBD1. Per the germline V gene, CDR1 is ENHRY and CDR2 is SYGVKD. The ends lost 4 bases at V and 0 bases at J; junction bases unmatched: 0. This CDR3 contains 14 residues. Written as DNA, the CDR3 is TGTGCCATCAGTGCAGGGGGCTCCTACAATGAGCAGTTCTTC. Translation gives CAISAGGSYNEQFF.

This chain links TRBV5-1 with TRBJ2-2; D possibly corresponds to TRBD2 (6 bases). V was cut by 0 bases and J by 1 base, with 10 bases left in between. This CDR3 comprises 16 residues. Germline V gene lookup returns CDR1 SGHRS and CDR2 YFSETQ. CDR3 in DNA: TGCGCCAGCAGCTTGGTTGGAGGGAAGAACACCGGGGAGCTGTTTTTT. Translating it yields CASSLVGGKNTGELFF.

This clone came up a few times. The CDR3 coding sequence is TGTGCCAGCAGAAGGACAGGGGAGGGCTACACCTTC. Its protein is CASRRTGEGYTF. V usage is TRBV6-6 and J usage is TRBJ1-2, with 9 bases that match TRBD1. Per germline, CDR1 MNHNY and CDR2 SVGAGI (reference sequence). The length of the CDR3 is 12 residues. V dropped 6 bases and J dropped 8; count of bases not matched to a gene: 4.

The rearrangement uses TRBV2 and TRBJ2-7, with a weak D call TRBD1 (7 bases). The germline V and J ends were trimmed by 6 bases and 2 bases, with 17 bases remaining between them. The CDR3 is 15 residues long. Germline CDR1 SNHLY, CDR2 FYNNEI. CDR3 nucleotide sequence: TGTGCCAGCAGGGCGGGACAGTCCCACGCCTACGAGCAGTACTTC. Protein: CASRAGQSHAYEQYF.

This sequence joins TRBV11-3 and TRBJ2-5, with 14 bases identical to TRBD2. The ends lost 4 bases at V and 3 bases at J; junction bases unmatched: 10. The germline CDR1 and CDR2 sequences are SGHNT and YENEEA. The CDR3 is 18 residues long. Written as DNA, the CDR3 is TGTGCCAGCAGCTCCGTTGATCGACTAGCGGGAGGGGAAGAGACCCAGTACTTC. It specifies CASSSVDRLAGGEETQYF.

The V and J genes are TRBV19 and TRBJ2-7; D is ambiguous. This CDR3 spans 13 amino acids. In germline, CDR1 is LNHDA, CDR2 SQIVND (reference sequence). The V end was cut by 5 bases, the J end by 2 bases, with 10 bases between. The DNA of the CDR3 is TGTGCCAGTAGTCCAAAACAAACCTACGAGCAGTACTTC. Translated: CASSPKQTYEQYF.

This clone showed up just once. The J gene is TRBJ1-4, the V gene TRBV28, with 7 positions matching TRBD1. This CDR3 comprises 14 residues. Germline CDR1 and CDR2: MDHEN and SYDVKM. J gave up 8 bases and V 6 bases, and 9 bases lay outside the gene matches. This CDR3 reads CASSPQQGREKLFF. Written as DNA, the CDR3 is TGTGCCAGCAGCCCCCAACAGGGGAGAGAAAAACTGTTTTTT.

The chain combines TRBV7-9 with TRBJ2-3; TRBD2 aligns across 10 bases. The CDR3 is 18 residues long. Germline CDR1 SEHNR, CDR2 FQNEAQ (reference sequence). The junction had 15 bases not matched to a gene; V was cut back by 5 bases and J by 4 bases. Written as DNA, the CDR3 is TGTGCCAGCAGCCCCGAGACAGCGGGAGGGCCATTGGCAGATACGCAGTATTTT. Residues: CASSPETAGGPLADTQYF.

This clone was seen more than once but under ten times. The gene calls are TRBV2 and TRBJ2-1, with TRBD2 identical over 12 bases. V was clipped by 4 bases and J by 7 bases; unmatched bases: 5. CDR3 size: 15 residues. CDR1 is SNHLY, CDR2 FYNNEI, per germline. The CDR3 DNA is TGTGCCAGCAGTGCGCTAGCGGGAGGGTTGAATGAGCAGTTCTTC. It is translated as CASSALAGGLNEQFF.